These 7 T cell receptor beta chains came from one sample sequenced in a study of regulatory T cells in long-lasting Graves disease. Time point given: newly diagnosed GD, antithyroid drugs for less than 3 months. There was RNA extracted from PBMCs, and the TCR library was made from it. TCR beta libraries were built with iRepertoire HTBI primers and Arm-PCR of CDR3 regions. TCRdb ran MiXCR on the multiplex PCR reads and lists one entry per CDR3 protein. The sample has fewer than 650,000 distinct CDR3 sequences; about 16% are singletons. These records were also assigned to another study, of T cells in Graves' hyperthyroidism and ophthalmopathy.

The sample was peripheral blood mononuclear cells (PBMCs), taken at new diagnosis, from a patient treated with antithyroid drugs. The receptor source for this set is a young man with Graves disease.

The chain uses TRBV19 and TRBJ1-5, with D possibly TRBD1 on 5 matching bases. V was trimmed by 3 bases and J by 6 bases, leaving 15 bases between them. The CDR3 is made up of 15 amino acids. Germline values: CDR1 LNHDA, CDR2 SQIVND (reference sequence). CDR3 in DNA: TGTGCCAGTAGTATGGGGCGCAGGGACGGTCAGCCCCAGCATTTT. This translates into CASSMGRRDGQPQHF.

This clonotype was seen ten or more times. This chain connects TRBV10-1 to TRBJ1-5, with D unresolved. Per the germline V gene, CDR1 is WNHNN and CDR2 is SYGVQD (reference sequence). V was clipped by 6 bases and J by 0 bases, with 21 bases between them. This CDR3 is 18 amino acids long. The CDR3 here is CASSSDTAGSYSNQPQHF. The CDR3 DNA is TGCGCCAGCAGCAGCGACACCGCTGGAAGTTATAGCAATCAGCCCCAGCATTTT.

Many counts were recorded for this clonotype. The J gene is TRBJ1-1, the V gene TRBV12-3 or TRBV12-4; TRBD1 might be the D (5 bases). The CDR3 loop spans 13 amino acids. V lost 5 bases and J 4 bases, leaving 11 bases between the germline ends. Here the CDR3 DNA reads TGTGCCAGCAGTACGGGGGTGGGCACTGAAGCTTTCTTT. It translates to CASSTGVGTEAFF.

The J gene is TRBJ1-5, the V gene TRBV4-1; a possible D gene is TRBD1 (5 bases). CDR3 length equals 16 residues. In germline, CDR1 is MGHRA, CDR2 YSYEKL. The germline V and J ends were trimmed by 0 bases and 5 bases, with 14 bases remaining between them. CDR3 in amino acids: CASSQDLGARDQPQHF. The DNA for the CDR3 is TGCGCCAGCAGCCAAGATCTCGGGGCGAGGGATCAGCCCCAGCATTTT.

This clonotype was picked up many times. The chain uses TRBV6-1 and TRBJ2-7, with a tentative D call TRBD2 (5 bases). Germline V lookup: CDR1 MNHNS, CDR2 SASEGT. This CDR3 comprises 11 residues. V shed 11 bases and J shed 5 bases, with 13 bases lying between them. CDR3 region: CAGGSADEQYF. CDR3 coding DNA: TGTGCCGGCGGGTCGGCGGACGAGCAGTACTTC.

The V and J genes are TRBV7-6 and TRBJ2-1; D is possibly TRBD2 (6 bases). The CDR3 loop spans 14 amino acids. The ends were cut back, 7 bases at V and 5 bases at J, with 15 bases in the middle. Per germline, CDR1 SGHVS and CDR2 FNYEAQ. The CDR3 region is CASISGTGDNEQFF. The DNA of the CDR3 is TGTGCCAGCATCTCGGGGACTGGAGACAATGAGCAGTTCTTC.

At least ten counts were recorded for this clonotype. The chain links TRBV6-2 or TRBV6-3 to TRBJ2-5, with 12 bases matching TRBD2. From germline, CDR1 is MNHEY and CDR2 SVGEGT. J lost 6 bases, V lost 5 bases, and 13 bases had no gene match. This CDR3 has 17 residues. CDR3 in DNA: TGTGCCAGCAGTACCCTAGCGGGGGGGGAGGGTGTGAAGACCCAGTACTTC. Encoded protein: CASSTLAGGEGVKTQYF.